Listed below are T cell receptor beta chains from one sample, sequenced in a study of blood T cells in healthy people across ages. MiXCR, applied by TCRdb to the 5' RACE reads, yields one record per CDR3 protein. Of about 1.4 million distinct CDR3 sequences listed, roughly 59% are singletons. Input material: blood. All receptors come from a man between 18 and 35 years old in good health. Each CDR3 is given with its conserved first and last residue. The D gene is left open where the match is weak. Where a row states a size, it is once, few, many or the class of an expanded clone; other rows omit it.

clone_size: few
d_call: NA
v_call: TRBV15
j_call: TRBJ2-7
cdr3_aa: CATSRDPVGGEQYF
cdr3_nt: TGTGCCACCAGCAGAGATCCAGTCGGAGGCGAGCAGTACTTC

clone_size: NA
d_call: TRBD2
v_call: TRBV27
j_call: TRBJ2-1
cdr3_aa: CASSLSPGLAGGKNEQFF
cdr3_nt: TGTGCCAGCAGTTTATCACCCGGACTAGCGGGGGGGAAGAATGAGCAGTTCTTC

clone_size: NA
d_call: NA
v_call: TRBV20-1
j_call: TRBJ1-2
cdr3_aa: CSAREPGDYGYTF
cdr3_nt: TGCAGTGCTAGGGAGCCAGGGGACTATGGCTACACCTTC

clone_size: NA
d_call: TRBD1
v_call: TRBV20-1
j_call: TRBJ1-4
cdr3_aa: CSAPRNRGQGEKLFF
cdr3_nt: TGCAGTGCTCCACGGAACAGGGGGCAGGGGGAAAAACTGTTTTTT

clone_size: NA
d_call: NA
v_call: TRBV28
j_call: TRBJ2-4
cdr3_aa: CATGQQWFRYF
cdr3_nt: TGTGCCACCGGACAGCAATGGTTTCGGTACTTC

clone_size: once
d_call: NA
v_call: TRBV5-5
j_call: TRBJ2-7
cdr3_aa: CASSLETASYEQYF
cdr3_nt: TGTGCCAGCAGCTTGGAGACAGCCTCCTACGAGCAGTACTTC

clone_size: NA
d_call: NA
v_call: TRBV4-1
j_call: TRBJ2-7
cdr3_aa: CASGQGDRYEQYF
cdr3_nt: TGCGCCAGCGGCCAAGGTGACAGGTACGAGCAGTACTTC

clone_size: once
d_call: NA
v_call: TRBV20-1
j_call: TRBJ2-1
cdr3_aa: CSARDGRNYNEQFF
cdr3_nt: TGCAGTGCTAGAGATGGGCGGAACTACAATGAGCAGTTCTTC

clone_size: NA
d_call: TRBD1
v_call: TRBV6-2/TRBV6-3
j_call: TRBJ2-7
cdr3_aa: CASGRDRGFEQYF
cdr3_nt: TGTGCCAGCGGCCGGGACAGGGGATTCGAGCAGTACTTC

clone_size: few
d_call: NA
v_call: TRBV5-5
j_call: TRBJ1-1
cdr3_aa: CASTLTGGMDTEAFF
cdr3_nt: TGTGCCAGCACCTTAACAGGCGGTATGGACACTGAAGCTTTCTTT

clone_size: NA
d_call: TRBD2
v_call: TRBV6-5
j_call: TRBJ2-7
cdr3_aa: CASSYWAWTSATSSYEQYF
cdr3_nt: TGTGCCAGCAGTTACTGGGCCTGGACTAGCGCAACGAGCTCCTACGAGCAGTACTTC

clone_size: NA
d_call: TRBD2
v_call: TRBV6-1
j_call: TRBJ2-7
cdr3_aa: CATARGYYEQYF
cdr3_nt: TGTGCCACTGCGCGGGGGTACTACGAGCAGTACTTC

clone_size: NA
d_call: NA
v_call: TRBV5-5
j_call: TRBJ1-4
cdr3_aa: CASSFWGDEKLFF
cdr3_nt: TGTGCCAGCAGCTTCTGGGGGGATGAAAAACTGTTTTTT

clone_size: NA
d_call: NA
v_call: TRBV24-1
j_call: TRBJ2-5
cdr3_aa: CATSDWGQGKDNEQYF
cdr3_nt: TGTGCCACCAGTGACTGGGGGCAGGGAAAGGACAATGAGCAGTACTTC

clone_size: NA
d_call: TRBD2
v_call: TRBV5-6
j_call: TRBJ2-7
cdr3_aa: CASSLSSGVEYEQYF
cdr3_nt: TGTGCCAGCAGCTTGTCTAGCGGGGTTGAGTACGAGCAGTACTTC

clone_size: NA
d_call: TRBD2
v_call: TRBV2
j_call: TRBJ2-1
cdr3_aa: CARERELGTREQFF
cdr3_nt: TGTGCCAGAGAGCGGGAGCTAGGTACCCGTGAGCAGTTCTTC

clone_size: few
d_call: NA
v_call: TRBV11-3
j_call: TRBJ2-5
cdr3_aa: CASSLAGGSGQETQYF
cdr3_nt: TGTGCCAGCAGCTTAGCTGGGGGCAGTGGACAAGAGACCCAGTACTTC

clone_size: NA
d_call: NA
v_call: TRBV20-1
j_call: TRBJ1-4
cdr3_aa: CSARDPGAGWGEKLFF
cdr3_nt: TGCAGTGCTAGAGATCCGGGGGCGGGTTGGGGCGAAAAACTGTTTTTT

clone_size: NA
d_call: TRBD2
v_call: TRBV7-8
j_call: TRBJ2-1
cdr3_aa: CASSYKHGGLAGGPVNEQFF
cdr3_nt: TGTGCCAGCAGCTACAAACACGGGGGACTAGCGGGAGGGCCCGTTAATGAGCAGTTCTTC

clone_size: NA
d_call: NA
v_call: TRBV7-9
j_call: TRBJ2-2
cdr3_aa: CASSLTLGTGELFF
cdr3_nt: TGTGCCAGCAGCTTAACCCTTGGGACCGGGGAGCTGTTTTTT

clone_size: NA
d_call: NA
v_call: TRBV11-2
j_call: TRBJ2-7
cdr3_aa: CASSSRRRGPSYEQYF
cdr3_nt: TGTGCCAGCAGCTCCAGGCGCCGGGGGCCATCCTACGAGCAGTACTTC

clone_size: few
d_call: NA
v_call: TRBV4-1
j_call: TRBJ1-5
cdr3_aa: CASSQEGGTYSNQPQHF
cdr3_nt: TGCGCCAGCAGCCAAGAAGGCGGGACATATAGCAATCAGCCCCAGCATTTT

clone_size: once
d_call: TRBD2
v_call: TRBV9
j_call: TRBJ2-1
cdr3_aa: CASSVGSGRVYNEQFF
cdr3_nt: TGTGCCAGCAGCGTAGGGAGCGGGAGGGTCTACAATGAGCAGTTCTTC

clone_size: NA
d_call: NA
v_call: TRBV6-6
j_call: TRBJ2-7
cdr3_aa: CASMEHRGEQYF
cdr3_nt: TGTGCCAGCATGGAGCACCGAGGGGAGCAGTACTTC

clone_size: few
d_call: NA
v_call: TRBV12-3/TRBV12-4
j_call: TRBJ2-1
cdr3_aa: CASRSFKHAPYNEQFF
cdr3_nt: TGTGCCAGCAGATCTTTTAAGCACGCTCCCTACAATGAGCAGTTCTTC

clone_size: NA
d_call: TRBD1
v_call: TRBV5-5
j_call: TRBJ2-1
cdr3_aa: CASSLGPGGATRRFF
cdr3_nt: TGTGCCAGCAGCTTGGGCCCAGGGGGCGCGACTCGGAGGTTCTTC

clone_size: few
d_call: NA
v_call: TRBV7-9
j_call: TRBJ2-7
cdr3_aa: CASSLPWDGYEQYF
cdr3_nt: TGTGCCAGCAGCTTACCCTGGGATGGTTACGAGCAGTACTTC

clone_size: NA
d_call: NA
v_call: TRBV29-1
j_call: TRBJ2-6
cdr3_aa: CSVEDSTGGLWANVLTF
cdr3_nt: TGCAGCGTTGAAGACTCGACAGGCGGCTTATGGGCCAACGTCCTGACTTTC

clone_size: NA
d_call: TRBD1
v_call: TRBV6-2/TRBV6-3
j_call: TRBJ1-4
cdr3_aa: CASKQGAGEKLFF
cdr3_nt: TGTGCCAGCAAACAGGGGGCCGGGGAAAAACTGTTTTTT

clone_size: NA
d_call: NA
v_call: TRBV29-1
j_call: TRBJ2-5
cdr3_aa: CSADSGPRMDEQYF
cdr3_nt: TGCAGCGCTGACAGCGGGCCACGGATGGATGAGCAGTACTTC

clone_size: NA
d_call: NA
v_call: TRBV11-2
j_call: TRBJ1-1
cdr3_aa: CASGGQPNTEAFF
cdr3_nt: TGTGCCAGCGGTGGACAGCCGAACACTGAAGCTTTCTTT

clone_size: few
d_call: NA
v_call: TRBV6-1
j_call: TRBJ2-7
cdr3_aa: CASSVLNYEQYF
cdr3_nt: TGTGCCAGCAGTGTATTGAACTACGAGCAGTACTTC

clone_size: NA
d_call: TRBD1
v_call: TRBV14
j_call: TRBJ2-7
cdr3_aa: CASSQPLGTGIVVEQYF
cdr3_nt: TGTGCCAGCAGCCAACCTTTGGGGACAGGGATTGTGGTCGAGCAGTACTTC

clone_size: NA
d_call: NA
v_call: TRBV3-1
j_call: TRBJ2-5
cdr3_aa: CASSRRDGYQETQYF
cdr3_nt: TGTGCCAGCAGCCGCCGGGACGGTTACCAAGAGACCCAGTACTTC

clone_size: NA
d_call: NA
v_call: TRBV7-2
j_call: TRBJ2-3
cdr3_aa: CASSLSGYGADTQYF
cdr3_nt: TGTGCCAGCAGCTTAAGTGGGTATGGGGCAGATACGCAGTATTTT

clone_size: NA
d_call: TRBD1
v_call: TRBV6-6
j_call: TRBJ2-7
cdr3_aa: CASSLDPTGEAYNEQYF
cdr3_nt: TGTGCCAGCAGTTTGGACCCGACAGGGGAAGCCTACAATGAGCAGTACTTC

clone_size: few
d_call: TRBD2
v_call: TRBV9
j_call: TRBJ2-4
cdr3_aa: CASSPGTSGYKNIQYF
cdr3_nt: TGTGCCAGCAGCCCTGGGACTAGCGGCTACAAAAACATTCAGTACTTC

clone_size: NA
d_call: NA
v_call: TRBV6-5
j_call: TRBJ2-7
cdr3_aa: CASISAGTPYEQYF
cdr3_nt: TGTGCCAGCATCTCCGCCGGGACGCCCTACGAGCAGTACTTC

clone_size: once
d_call: NA
v_call: TRBV9
j_call: TRBJ2-7
cdr3_aa: CASSLGPVDEQYF
cdr3_nt: TGTGCCAGCAGCCTAGGGCCCGTTGACGAGCAGTACTTC

clone_size: few
d_call: TRBD1
v_call: TRBV20-1
j_call: TRBJ2-7
cdr3_aa: CSAITGANSYEQYF
cdr3_nt: TGCAGTGCAATTACAGGGGCGAACTCCTACGAGCAGTACTTC

clone_size: few
d_call: TRBD2
v_call: TRBV12-3/TRBV12-4
j_call: TRBJ2-5
cdr3_aa: CASSPLGGGGRQETQYF
cdr3_nt: TGTGCCAGCAGCCCCTTGGGTGGCGGGGGGAGACAAGAGACCCAGTACTTC

clone_size: NA
d_call: TRBD1
v_call: TRBV5-5
j_call: TRBJ2-1
cdr3_aa: CASSEYRDRVIEQFF
cdr3_nt: TGTGCCAGCAGCGAGTACCGGGACAGGGTGATAGAGCAGTTCTTC

clone_size: NA
d_call: NA
v_call: TRBV20-1
j_call: TRBJ2-7
cdr3_aa: CSADSGGYEQYF
cdr3_nt: TGCAGTGCAGACTCCGGTGGCTACGAGCAGTACTTC

clone_size: few
d_call: TRBD1
v_call: TRBV12-3/TRBV12-4
j_call: TRBJ2-1
cdr3_aa: CASTLRVGGGEQFF
cdr3_nt: TGTGCCAGCACCCTAAGGGTAGGGGGCGGTGAGCAGTTCTTC

clone_size: NA
d_call: NA
v_call: TRBV28
j_call: TRBJ2-3
cdr3_aa: CASSPIEGKTDTQYF
cdr3_nt: TGTGCCAGCAGTCCCATTGAGGGGAAGACAGATACGCAGTATTTT